One sample yielded the 18 T cell receptor beta chains listed below, sequenced in a study of shared clonotypes between healthy human individuals (dated by TCRdb to 2019 to 2021). Library construction relied on the immunoSEQ multiplex PCR assay. The table comes from immuneACCESS by way of TCRdb, which keeps in-frame sequences with V and J called. Part of the clones is missing from these tables; in studies checked, under half for an unresolved V gene and the rest for unknown reasons. The sample table holds approximately 2.1 million clones, of which approximately 95% were seen once. 0.3% to 0.4% of the sample lies in the top ten. Sequences were obtained from naive CD4+ T cells from PBMCs. This specimen's cell subset or site label, interpreted: CD45RA+ positively selected. Receptors were obtained from a man between 18 and 29 years old in good health. Some clones in this sample may be carry-over from other donors' samples.

CDR3 in DNA: TGTGCCAGCAGCTTGGGGCGGGTCTCCTACAATGAGCAGTTCTTC. Residues: CASSLGRVSYNEQFF. The V call is TRBV7-2, the J call TRBJ2-1; possibly TRBD1 or TRBD2 for D (5 bases each). The CDR3 totals 15 residues. Germline loops: CDR1 SGHTA, CDR2 FQGNSA. Trimming stripped 3 bases from V and 0 bases from J, with 9 bases between.

The chain is built from TRBV6-5 and TRBJ2-3, with 8 bases lining up with TRBD1. This CDR3 spans 15 amino acids. The germline gives CDR1 MNHEY, CDR2 SVGAGI. The ends lost 6 bases at V and 0 bases at J; junction bases unmatched: 5. The CDR3: CASSGQGSSTDTQYF. In DNA, the CDR3 is TGTGCCAGCAGCGGACAGGGTTCGAGCACAGATACGCAGTATTTT.

The CDR3 bases are TGTGCCAGCAGTTTACATGTGACAGGCAATCAGCCCCAGCATTTT. Translated: CASSLHVTGNQPQHF. The V and J genes are TRBV28 and TRBJ1-5; D perhaps matches TRBD1 (5 bases). With 2 bases removed from V and 2 bases from J, the gap between germline ends came to 10 bases. The germline V gene has CDR1 MDHEN and CDR2 SYDVKM. The CDR3 is 15 amino acids.

Details on this clone: Other DNA sequences within the sample encode an identical CDR3. The chain joins TRBV28 to TRBJ1-2, with 7 bases aligning to TRBD1. V dropped 6 bases and J dropped 6; count of bases not matched to a gene: 4. Germline lookup yields CDR1 MDHEN and CDR2 SYDVKM. CDR3 length: 12 residues. CDR3 loop: CASSLGGNGYTF. The CDR3 DNA reads TGTGCCAGCAGCTTAGGGGGCAATGGCTACACCTTC.

The chain has TRBV7-9 and TRBJ2-1; TRBD1 agrees at 9 bases. V lost 5 bases and J lost 6; bases outside the gene matches: 11. The CDR3 runs 16 residues. Per the germline V gene, CDR1 is SEHNR and CDR2 is FQNEAQ (reference sequence). CDR3 bases: TGTGCCAGCAGCCCAACTGACAGGGGGTTACGCAATGAGCAGTTCTTC. It codes for CASSPTDRGLRNEQFF.

The chain recombines TRBV29-1 with TRBJ2-1, with a tentative D call TRBD1 (7 bases). V lost 5 bases, J lost 7 bases, and 15 bases lay in between. There are 13 residues in the CDR3. Looked up from germline, CDR1 is SQVTM and CDR2 is ANQGSEA. CDR3 loop: CSVQSGGTNEQFF. The CDR3 DNA reads as TGCAGCGTTCAGTCAGGGGGGACGAATGAGCAGTTCTTC.

This clone was counted once. The chain joins TRBV15 to TRBJ1-2, with a weak D call TRBD1 (5 bases). The CDR3 loop spans 14 amino acids. The V and J ends lost 5 bases and 2 bases respectively, with 12 bases between them. CDR1 is LNHNV and CDR2 is YYDKDF in the germline V gene (reference sequence). The CDR3 reads CATSQGTANYGYTF. The CDR3 DNA is TGTGCCACCAGCCAAGGGACGGCCAACTATGGCTACACCTTC. Based on the CDR3 plus reference TRBV15 and TRBJ1-2, the full variable domain is DAMVIQNPRYQVTQFGKPVTLSCSQTLNHNVMYWYQQKSSQAPKLLFHYYDKDFNNEADTPDNFQSRRPNTSFCFLDIRSPGLGDTAMYLCATSQGTANYGYTFGSGTRLTVV.

Comments on this clone: The identical CDR3 is also encoded by other nucleotide sequences in the sample. The chain has TRBV5-1 and TRBJ2-5; TRBD2 matches at 11 bases. J lost 5 bases, V lost 0 bases, and 6 bases had no gene match. The CDR3 totals 16 residues. Per the germline V gene, CDR1 is SGHRS and CDR2 is YFSETQ. The DNA for the CDR3 is TGCGCCAGCAGCTTGGTTCTAGCGGGAGGCGTGGAGACCCAGTACTTC. Protein sequence: CASSLVLAGGVETQYF.

The chain is built from TRBV19 and TRBJ2-5; TRBD2 agrees at 7 bases. Germline V gives CDR1 LNHDA, CDR2 SQIVND (reference sequence). The CDR3 is made up of 16 amino acids. V lost 8 bases, J lost 5 bases, and 17 bases stayed unmatched. The CDR3 bases are TGTGCCAGTGGCCCCGGGCCGAGGCGGGAGTGGGAGACCCAGTACTTC. Translated, it gives CASGPGPRREWETQYF.

The chain carries TRBV30 and TRBJ2-6, with D unresolved. This CDR3 is built from 13 residues. Trimming stripped 5 bases from V and 3 bases from J, with 8 bases between. Germline CDR1 reads GTSNPN; CDR2 reads SVGIG (reference sequence). CDR3: CAWDTFGANVLTF. The CDR3 bases are TGTGCCTGGGACACATTTGGGGCCAACGTCCTGACTTTC.

The chain links TRBV28 to TRBJ2-7; D call uncertain. Trimming took off 4 bases at V and 0 bases at J, with 10 bases between the two ends. The CDR3 contains 14 residues. Germline values: CDR1 MDHEN, CDR2 SYDVKM. CDR3: CASSSPTLSYEQYF. CDR3 sequence (DNA): TGTGCCAGCAGTTCCCCCACGCTCTCCTACGAGCAGTACTTC.

V gene TRBV4-3 combines with J gene TRBJ2-7, with 7 positions matching TRBD1. Germline V gives CDR1 LGHNA, CDR2 YSLEER. The CDR3 runs 16 residues. V trimming: 1 base; J trimming: 2 bases; junction bases outside the gene matches: 8. The CDR3: CASSQVLGTATYEQYF. The CDR3 DNA sequence: TGCGCCAGCAGCCAAGTTCTCGGGACAGCTACCTACGAGCAGTACTTC.

This clone was observed a single time. The genes are TRBV10-3 and TRBJ1-1; TRBD1 might be the D (5 bases). The V end was cut by 11 bases, the J end by 0 bases, with 13 bases between. Germline V gene lookup returns CDR1 ENHRY and CDR2 SYGVKD. The CDR3 runs 13 residues. The CDR3 DNA follows: TGTGCCGTACAGGTACGACTGAACACTGAAGCTTTCTTT. This encodes CAVQVRLNTEAFF.

V usage is TRBV6-6 and J usage is TRBJ2-5, with D tentatively TRBD1 (7 bases). V lost 6 bases, J lost 2 bases, and 13 bases lay in between. CDR1 and CDR2 from the germline V gene are MNHNY and SVGAGI (reference sequence). This CDR3 spans 14 amino acids. The DNA of the CDR3 is TGTGCCAGCAGGCGGGACAGAGAACAAGAGACCCAGTACTTC. This codes for CASRRDREQETQYF.

The chain joins TRBV28 to TRBJ2-1, with a possible D match to TRBD1 (5 bases). Trimming removed 4 bases at V and 9 bases at J, with 13 bases between. Germline CDR1 reads MDHEN; CDR2 reads SYDVKM. CDR3 length: 13 residues. The CDR3 spells CASSSTQGSEQFF. The CDR3 DNA sequence: TGTGCCAGCAGTTCGACCCAGGGAAGTGAGCAGTTCTTC.

The V gene is TRBV6-1, the J gene TRBJ2-7; 11 bases are shared with TRBD1. With V trimmed by 7 bases and J by 2 bases, 4 bases remained unmatched. Germline values: CDR1 MNHNS, CDR2 SASEGT. The CDR3 consists of 14 residues. In DNA, the CDR3 is TGTGCCAGCAACCGGGACAGGGGGGCCTACGAGCAGTACTTC. Translation: CASNRDRGAYEQYF.

CDR3 region: CAWMGDNYEQYF. The CDR3, as DNA: TGTGCCTGGATGGGGGACAACTACGAGCAGTACTTC. The chain employs TRBV30 and TRBJ2-7; TRBD1 is a possible D gene (6 bases). The CDR3 contains 12 residues. With 4 bases removed from V and 3 bases from J, the gap between germline ends came to 10 bases. Germline V gene data show CDR1 as GTSNPN and CDR2 as SVGIG (reference sequence).

The V gene is TRBV6-6, the J gene TRBJ1-2, with TRBD1 identical over 8 bases. There are 16 residues in the CDR3. V lost 6 bases and J lost 6; bases outside the gene matches: 15. Germline V gene sequence: CDR1 MNHNY, CDR2 SVGAGI (reference sequence). The CDR3 reads CASRYLQGVRANGYTF. DNA for the CDR3: TGTGCCAGCAGATACCTACAGGGGGTACGTGCTAATGGCTACACCTTC.